These 17 T cell receptor beta chains were sequenced from one sample in a study of cytomegalovirus exposure and HLA in healthy donors. PCR employed 60 Vbeta and 13 Jbeta primers. Generated by immunoSEQ multiplex PCR, the TCRdb table keeps only in-frame clones and is missing some. The sample lists about 150,000 clones, 80% to 85% occurring once. The specimen was PBMCs. These receptors were taken from a woman aged 45-65 years in good health and CMV-seropositive.

This chain uses TRBV5-1 with TRBJ2-1, with 14 positions matching TRBD2. CDR1 is SGHRS and CDR2 is YFSETQ in the germline V gene. This CDR3 has 17 residues. The ends lost 7 bases at V and 0 bases at J; junction bases unmatched: 6. CDR3 amino acids: CASGLAGGVGSYNEQFF. The CDR3 DNA is TGCGCCAGCGGACTAGCGGGAGGAGTGGGCTCCTACAATGAGCAGTTCTTC.

This chain links TRBV5-4 with TRBJ1-3, with a tentative D call TRBD1 (5 bases). Trimming shortened V by 4 bases and J by 4 bases, and 15 bases separated the two germline ends. There are 15 residues in the CDR3. The germline V gene encodes CDR1 SGHNT and CDR2 YYREEE (reference sequence). CDR3 in DNA: TGTGCCAGCAGCCAACACAGGTCTCAGGGAAACACCATATATTTT. It specifies CASSQHRSQGNTIYF.

The V and J genes are TRBV2 and TRBJ1-2; 8 bases agree with TRBD1. CDR1 and CDR2 (germline): SNHLY, FYNNEI. The CDR3 covers 14 residues. Losses at the gene ends were 6 bases for V and 8 bases for J; bases not matched to a gene: 11. The CDR3 spells CASRTTGEGAGYTF. DNA of the CDR3: TGTGCCAGCAGAACGACAGGGGAGGGTGCAGGCTACACCTTC. Combining the CDR3 with reference TRBV2 and TRBJ1-2 gives the whole variable domain EPEVTQTPSHQVTQMGQEVILRCVPISNHLYFYWYRQILGQKVEFLVSFYNNEISEKSEIFDDQFSVERPDGSNFTLKIRSTKLEDSAMYFCASRTTGEGAGYTFGSGTRLTVV.

As for this clone: Other DNA sequences within the sample encode an identical CDR3. The J gene is TRBJ1-1, the V gene TRBV5-1; 9 positions match TRBD1. V dropped 3 bases and J dropped 1; count of bases not matched to a gene: 1. This CDR3 is built from 14 residues. CDR1 is SGHRS, CDR2 YFSETQ, per germline. The DNA of the CDR3 is TGCGCCAGCAGCTCGGGACAGGGGAACACTGAAGCTTTCTTT. As protein: CASSSGQGNTEAFF.

The chain is built from TRBV2 and TRBJ2-4; TRBD1 agrees at 8 bases. This CDR3 is 14 amino acids long. Germline trimming cut 5 bases from V and 5 bases from J; bases unmatched to any gene: 5. Germline CDR1 is SNHLY and CDR2 is FYNNEI. In DNA, the CDR3 is TGTGCCAGCAGTCAACAGGGGGAAGAAAACATTCAGTACTTC. Protein sequence: CASSQQGEENIQYF.

The chain couples TRBV19 to TRBJ1-6, with TRBD1 as a possible D gene (6 bases). V lost 1 base to trimming and J lost 6 bases, with 10 bases between them. This CDR3 spans 15 amino acids. Germline V gives CDR1 LNHDA, CDR2 SQIVND (reference sequence). CDR3 amino acids: CASSIAGRGNSPLHF. Written as DNA, the CDR3 is TGTGCCAGTAGTATAGCAGGCAGGGGTAATTCACCCCTCCACTTT.

As DNA, the CDR3 is TGCGCCAGCAGCTTGTGGCTAGCGGGGATTAACACCGGGGAGCTGTTTTTT. Translated, it gives CASSLWLAGINTGELFF. This sequence joins TRBV5-1 and TRBJ2-2; 9 nucleotides match TRBD2. Germline V gives CDR1 SGHRS, CDR2 YFSETQ. The CDR3 extends over 17 amino acids. Unmatched junction bases numbered 6, after V lost 1 base and J lost 2 bases.

V usage is TRBV6-1 and J usage is TRBJ1-2; D might be TRBD1 (6 bases). The CDR3 length is 14 residues. Trimming took off 6 bases at V and 4 bases at J, with 15 bases between the two ends. Per germline, CDR1 MNHNS and CDR2 SASEGT. The CDR3 sequence: CASSTRTESYGYTF. CDR3 bases: TGTGCCAGCAGCACAAGGACAGAAAGCTATGGCTACACCTTC.

CDR3 nucleotide sequence: TGCGCCAGCAGCCCCTCCTCAGGGGGGACGTACCAAGAGACCCAGTACTTC. Translation: CASSPSSGGTYQETQYF. V usage is TRBV5-1 and J usage is TRBJ2-5; maybe TRBD1 (7 bases). The CDR3 has 17 amino acids. Deletions cut 4 bases from V and 0 bases from J, with 19 bases between. The germline gives CDR1 SGHRS, CDR2 YFSETQ.

The sample holds one count of this clone. The CDR3 loop reads CASLETRQGSVQLFF. The CDR3, as DNA: TGCGCCAGCCTCGAGACCCGACAGGGATCGGTTCAACTGTTTTTT. This chain links TRBV10-2 with TRBJ1-4, with 7 nucleotides matching TRBD1. Germline trimming cut 8 bases from V and 12 bases from J; bases unmatched to any gene: 18. CDR1 is WSHSY and CDR2 is SAAADI in the germline V gene. The CDR3 extends over 15 amino acids.

The chain couples TRBV7-6 to TRBJ2-1; maybe TRBD1 (6 bases). Germline lookup yields CDR1 SGHVS and CDR2 FNYEAQ. The CDR3 loop spans 15 amino acids. The V end was cut by 8 bases, the J end by 0 bases, with 14 bases between. CDR3 coding DNA: TGTGCCAGCTCCCGACAGGTAGACTCCTACAATGAGCAGTTCTTC. It yields the protein CASSRQVDSYNEQFF.

This chain connects TRBV5-1 to TRBJ2-5; maybe TRBD2 (6 bases). The V gene lost 7 bases and the J gene lost 1 base, with 14 bases spanning the gap. Germline V gene lookup returns CDR1 SGHRS and CDR2 YFSETQ. The CDR3 spans 14 residues. As DNA, the CDR3 is TGCGCCAGCCGGAGGGGCCTCGGCCAAGAGACCCAGTACTTC. Protein sequence: CASRRGLGQETQYF.

J is TRBJ1-5 and V is TRBV6-6, with 7 nucleotides matching TRBD1. The CDR3 totals 14 residues. Germline V gene sequence: CDR1 MNHNY, CDR2 SVGAGI (reference sequence). After removal of 7 bases from V and 4 bases from J, the junction contained 7 bases not matched to a gene. CDR3: CASTQQGLNQPQHF. The CDR3 nucleotides are TGTGCCAGCACCCAACAGGGGTTGAATCAGCCCCAGCATTTT.

This clone was counted between two and nine times. The gene calls are TRBV2 and TRBJ1-5, with 9 positions matching TRBD1. The CDR3 runs to 15 residues. With V trimmed by 2 bases and J by 2 bases, 1 base remained unmatched. Germline V lookup: CDR1 SNHLY, CDR2 FYNNEI. As DNA, the CDR3 is TGTGCCAGCAGTGAATGGGACAGGGGCAATCAGCCCCAGCATTTT. It codes for CASSEWDRGNQPQHF.

This clone was observed a single time. The gene calls are TRBV7-2 and TRBJ1-5; 7 bases align to TRBD1. The CDR3 has 16 amino acids. The trim removed 0 bases at V and 7 bases at J, leaving 9 bases unmatched. Germline CDR1 reads SGHTA; CDR2 reads FQGNSA. The CDR3 coding sequence is TGTGCCAGCAGCTTAGCCTTGACAGGGCGAGGGCAGCCCCAGCATTTT. Translation gives CASSLALTGRGQPQHF.

The gene calls are TRBV6-6 and TRBJ2-2, with 10 bases matching TRBD1. J gave up 3 bases and V 2 bases, and 3 bases lay outside the gene matches. The germline gives CDR1 MNHNY, CDR2 SVGAGI (reference sequence). The length of the CDR3 is 16 residues. This chain's CDR3 is CASSYLGTGDTGELFF. The CDR3 DNA is TGTGCCAGCAGTTACCTAGGGACAGGGGACACCGGGGAGCTGTTTTTT.

This chain uses TRBV5-1 with TRBJ2-5, with D possibly matching TRBD1 (5 bases). The CDR3 totals 12 residues. The V gene lost 0 bases and the J gene lost 5 bases, with 5 bases spanning the gap. Germline V gene sequence: CDR1 SGHRS, CDR2 YFSETQ. The CDR3 DNA follows: TGCGCCAGCAGCTTGGAGGGGGAGACCCAGTACTTC. Translation: CASSLEGETQYF.